This TCR beta chain was obtained from a study of CD8+CD57+ T cells in acquired aplastic anemia. About this clonotype itself: What it recognizes is unknown.

Researchers used genomic DNA as the template to profile TCR beta VDJ and CDR3. TCRdb reanalysed the reads using MiXCR and keeps one entry per CDR3 protein. The table shows approximately 300,000 distinct CDR3 sequences, with 45% to 65% occurring only once. Study results and limitations: It was found that some 31 CD8+ CDR3 sequences were shared between patients and controls.

Patients who underwent sequencing had shown CD8+CD57+ cell expansion by flow cytometry. V was trimmed by 5 bases and J by 9 bases, leaving 23 bases between them. Looked up from germline, CDR1 is SGHTA and CDR2 is FQGTGA. This CDR3 contains 16 residues. The clonotype was recovered from a human donor with aplastic anemia. Sample: sorted CD4+, CD8+, or CD8+CD57+ T cells (not recorded which) from PBMCs. This chain connects TRBV7-3 to TRBJ2-1; possible D gene TRBD1, 5 bases. The CDR3 DNA follows: TGTGCCAGCAGCCCATCACAGGTTCCCTCTTTGGGTGAGCAGTTCTTC. Translation: CASSPSQVPSLGEQFF.